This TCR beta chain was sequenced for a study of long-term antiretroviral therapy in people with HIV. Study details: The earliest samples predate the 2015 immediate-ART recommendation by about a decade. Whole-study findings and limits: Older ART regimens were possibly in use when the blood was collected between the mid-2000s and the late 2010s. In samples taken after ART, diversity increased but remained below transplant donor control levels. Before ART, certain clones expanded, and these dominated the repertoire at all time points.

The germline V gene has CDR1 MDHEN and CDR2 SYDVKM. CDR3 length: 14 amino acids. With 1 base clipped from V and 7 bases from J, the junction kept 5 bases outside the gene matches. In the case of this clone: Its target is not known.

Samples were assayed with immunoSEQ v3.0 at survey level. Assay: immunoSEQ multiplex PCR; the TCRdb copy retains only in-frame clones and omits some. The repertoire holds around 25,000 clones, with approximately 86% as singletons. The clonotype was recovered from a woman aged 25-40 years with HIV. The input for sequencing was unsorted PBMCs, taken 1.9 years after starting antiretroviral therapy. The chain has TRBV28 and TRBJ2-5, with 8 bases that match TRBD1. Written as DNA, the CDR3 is TGTGCCAGCAGTTTATTGGTACAGGGGGGGACCCAGTACTTC. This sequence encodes CASSLLVQGGTQYF.